Each of the 2 T cell receptor beta chains below was sequenced from the same sample in a study of a mutant IDH1 vaccine in newly diagnosed glioma. Their antigens are not known. Noted time point: week 23, last vaccination. The content of each vaccine dose was 300 ug of mutant IDH1 20-mer peptide, and topical imiquimod accompanied it. The table came from immunoSEQ multiplex PCR; TCRdb's copy has only in-frame clones and leaves some out. The data show approximately 79,000 clones, with about 85% seen just once and 0.7% to 0.95% held by the top ten. The specimen comprised PBMCs, sampled from a glioma patient whose treatment included an IDH1 peptide vaccine. Receptors originate from a woman between 45 and 60 years old with glioma.

This chain links TRBV13 with TRBJ1-1; D gene ambiguous. The CDR3 length is 13 residues. Germline V gene data show CDR1 as PRHDT and CDR2 as FYEKMQ (reference sequence). The V end lost 5 bases, the J end lost 2 bases, and 9 bases lay between the germline ends. As DNA, the CDR3 is TGTGCCAGCAGCGGCGACTCAAACACTGAAGCTTTCTTT. It translates to CASSGDSNTEAFF.

V is TRBV5-4 and J is TRBJ2-1; 11 nucleotides match TRBD2. Unmatched junction bases numbered 2, after V lost 2 bases and J lost 4 bases. From germline, CDR1 is SGHNT and CDR2 YYREEE (reference sequence). There are 15 residues in the CDR3. CDR3 amino acids: CASSLTSGSYNEQFF. CDR3 DNA sequence: TGTGCCAGCAGCTTAACTAGCGGGAGTTACAATGAGCAGTTCTTC.